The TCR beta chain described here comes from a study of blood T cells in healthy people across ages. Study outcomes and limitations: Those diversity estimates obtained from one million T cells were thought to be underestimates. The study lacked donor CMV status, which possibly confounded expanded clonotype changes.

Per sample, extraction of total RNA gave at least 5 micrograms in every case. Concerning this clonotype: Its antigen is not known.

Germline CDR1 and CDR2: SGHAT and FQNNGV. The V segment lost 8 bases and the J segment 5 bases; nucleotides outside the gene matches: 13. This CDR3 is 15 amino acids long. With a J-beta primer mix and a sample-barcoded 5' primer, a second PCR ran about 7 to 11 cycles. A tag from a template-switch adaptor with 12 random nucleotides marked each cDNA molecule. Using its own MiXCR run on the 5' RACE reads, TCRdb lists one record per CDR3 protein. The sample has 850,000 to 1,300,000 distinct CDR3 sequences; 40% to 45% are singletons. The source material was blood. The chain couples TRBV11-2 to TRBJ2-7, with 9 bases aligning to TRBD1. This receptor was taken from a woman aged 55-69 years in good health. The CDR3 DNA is TGTGCCAGCTCCCCCGGGGGGACAGGGTTCCACGAGCAGTACTTC. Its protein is CASSPGGTGFHEQYF.